This passage covers 11 T cell receptor beta chains from one sample sequenced in a study of blood T cells in healthy people across ages (dated by TCRdb to between 2014 and 2017). Libraries were constructed by 5' RACE. Sequencing was carried out with an Illumina HiSeq 2500. The second PCR ran for roughly 7 to 11 cycles and used a J-beta primer mix along with a sample-barcoded 5' primer. The raw public reads went through TCRdb reprocessing: fastp at Q25, MiXCR clone calling, in-frame beta chains kept. Every entry covers one CDR3 protein and lists the most common genes and DNA from its rows. The sample profile shows hundreds of thousands of distinct CDR3 sequences; roughly 21% of them were found once. The ten biggest clones cover roughly 3.6% of the sample. Source material: blood. All receptors come from a man aged 65-85 years in good health.

This sequence joins TRBV5-1 and TRBJ2-7, with D tentatively TRBD1 (6 bases). The CDR3 is 14 amino acids. Germline CDR1 is SGHRS and CDR2 is YFSETQ. V was trimmed by 4 bases and J by 4 bases, leaving 15 bases between them. The CDR3 DNA sequence: TGCGCCAGCAGCACTACAGGGCTGGATTACGAGCAGTACTTC. Translation: CASSTTGLDYEQYF.

Remarks on this clonotype: The CDR3 does not end in the conserved phenylalanine or tryptophan, so this is likely a read error. This chain connects TRBV5-1 to TRBJ2-7; perhaps D is TRBD1 or TRBD2 (5 bases each). The CDR3 length is 14 residues. The germline gives CDR1 SGHRS, CDR2 YFSETQ. V was trimmed by 5 bases and J by 5 bases, leaving 17 bases between them. The CDR3 reads CASRTGTESHEQYL. DNA for the CDR3: TGCGCCAGCAGAACCGGGACGGAATCCCACGAGCAGTACCTC.

V gene TRBV5-1 combines with J gene TRBJ2-5; 13 nucleotides align to TRBD2. CDR3 length: 16 residues. Germline V gene sequence: CDR1 SGHRS, CDR2 YFSETQ. V was pared by 7 bases and J by 4 bases, with 10 bases of the junction left unmatched. CDR3 bases: TGCGCCAGCTGTAGCGGACTAGCGGGAGTAATAGAGACCCAGTACTTC. Its protein product is CASCSGLAGVIETQYF.

Regarding this clonotype: The final CDR3 position lacks the conserved phenylalanine or tryptophan, pointing to a likely read error. This rearrangement joins TRBV20-1 to TRBJ2-1; D uncertain. The CDR3 extends over 13 amino acids. V was shortened by 0 bases and J by 5 bases, with 8 bases between the two germline ends. Germline V gene data show CDR1 as DFQATT and CDR2 as SNEGSKA (reference sequence). The CDR3 sequence is CSARDGRNNEQFS. The CDR3 region has the DNA TGCAGTGCTAGAGATGGTCGGAACAATGAGCAGTTCTCC.

This clonotype was seen only once. The conserved final phenylalanine or tryptophan is absent from the CDR3, which likely points to a read error. The genes are TRBV5-1 and TRBJ2-1, with 7 bases matching TRBD1. Losses at the gene ends were 2 bases for V and 6 bases for J; bases not matched to a gene: 5. In germline, CDR1 is SGHRS, CDR2 YFSETQ. This CDR3 is built from 14 residues. The CDR3 DNA is TGCGCCAGCAGCTTTACGGACAGGTCCAATGAGCAGTTCTGC. Protein: CASSFTDRSNEQFC.

This chain joins TRBV20-1 and TRBJ2-2, with TRBD1 matching over 11 bases. In germline, CDR1 is DFQATT, CDR2 SNEGSKA (reference sequence). The CDR3 contains 13 residues. V shed 5 bases, J shed 7 bases, and the junction held 3 bases outside the gene matches. CDR3 in amino acids: CSAGQGAGGELFF. The CDR3 DNA reads TGCAGTGCTGGACAGGGGGCGGGCGGGGAGCTGTTTTTT.

The chain is built from TRBV6-5 and TRBJ2-7; TRBD1 is a possible D gene (5 bases). V gave up 4 bases and J gave up 3 bases, with 10 bases separating them. Germline V gives CDR1 MNHEY, CDR2 SVGAGI. The length of the CDR3 is 13 residues. This CDR3 is CASSSTRDYEQYF. For the CDR3, the DNA is TGTGCCAGCAGTTCCACCAGGGACTACGAGCAGTACTTC.

In its sample, this clonotype was seen a few times. V gene TRBV2 combines with J gene TRBJ1-1; D unresolved. This CDR3 has 14 residues. Germline V gene sequence: CDR1 SNHLY, CDR2 FYNNEI. Deletions cut 4 bases from V and 5 bases from J, with 14 bases between. As DNA, the CDR3 is TGTGCCAGCAGTGTACAAGTGGTCGGGACTGAAGCTTTCTTT. Translating it yields CASSVQVVGTEAFF.

V usage is TRBV19 and J usage is TRBJ2-5; D uncertain. The J call may not be correct, given that the DNA end is closer to TRBJ2-7. The germline V gene has CDR1 LNHDA and CDR2 SQIVND (reference sequence). The CDR3 consists of 14 residues. The CDR3 is CASRGNLAPYEQYF. In nucleotides, the CDR3 is TGTGCCAGTAGGGGGAACCTGGCTCCCTACGAGCAGTACTTC.

This clonotype came up a few times. This chain joins TRBV10-3 and TRBJ2-1; 8 bases match TRBD2. V was pared by 4 bases and J by 1 base, with 0 bases of the junction left unmatched. This CDR3 spans 14 amino acids. Germline CDR1 and CDR2: ENHRY and SYGVKD. CDR3 in amino acids: CAISAGGSYNEQFF. The DNA of the CDR3 is TGTGCCATCAGTGCGGGAGGGTCCTACAATGAGCAGTTCTTC.

This clonotype was seen at least ten times. The chain employs TRBV28 and TRBJ2-5; D is undetermined. CDR1 is MDHEN, CDR2 SYDVKM, per germline. V was trimmed by 4 bases and J by 3 bases, leaving 15 bases between them. This CDR3 contains 15 residues. The CDR3 reads CASSSTFASKETQYF. CDR3 nucleotides: TGTGCCAGCAGTTCTACTTTCGCGAGTAAAGAGACCCAGTACTTC.